The sequence of this T cell receptor (beta chain) was determined in a study of graft-versus-host responses after intestinal transplantation. Generated by immunoSEQ multiplex PCR, the TCRdb table keeps only in-frame clones and is missing some. Of approximately 88,000 clones in the sample, 94% were seen once. Study-wide results and caveats: Maximum circulating GvH clone levels tracked with early post-transplant HvG decreases. Where graft-donor T cell macrochimerism was present, patients had high graft-versus-host to host-versus-graft clonal ratios in allografts. Some GvH clones appeared in ileal mucosa or blood before recipient bone marrow.

In regard to this clone: Its specificity is not known.

The input for sequencing was unstimulated CD4+ T cells sorted from spleen or lymph node cells, taken before transplant. This clonotype originated in a human donor who was the organ donor for an intestinal transplant.

This chain's CDR3 is CASSLNIQGHYEQYF. The CDR3 DNA sequence: TGTGCCAGCAGCTTAAATATTCAGGGCCACTACGAGCAGTACTTC. J is TRBJ2-7 and V is TRBV11-2; possibly TRBD1 for D (5 bases). Trimming stripped 2 bases from V and 3 bases from J, with 14 bases between. The CDR3 runs to 15 residues. Germline V CDR1 and CDR2: SGHAT, FQNNGV.